This passage covers 15 T cell receptor beta chains from one sample sequenced in a study of shared clonotypes between healthy human individuals. Profiling relied on immunoSEQ multiplex PCR, and the TCRdb table lists in-frame clones only, not all of them. The sample comprises under 700,000 clones, roughly 96% of which are singletons, and approximately 0.11% rests with the top ten. The naive CD8 fraction comprised CD45RO-negative cells positively selected for CCR7 and excluded terminally differentiated effector memory CD45RA+ cells. The sample comprised naive CD8+ T cells sorted from blood. All receptors come from a woman aged 25 to 39 in good health.

This chain connects TRBV29-1 to TRBJ2-7, with TRBD1 matching 7 bases. J lost 3 bases, V lost 2 bases, and 10 bases had no gene match. There are 15 residues in the CDR3. CDR1 is SQVTM, CDR2 ANQGSEA, per germline. This CDR3 reads CSVEYNGGQHYEQYF. The CDR3 region has the DNA TGCAGCGTTGAATATAATGGGGGACAGCACTACGAGCAGTACTTC.

This clone occurred once. V gene TRBV21-1 combines with J gene TRBJ2-3; the table's D call, TRBD1, has no DNA check behind it. TRBV21-1 is classified as a pseudogene. The CDR3 loop spans 16 amino acids. This CDR3 reads CASSKGWGLNTDTQYF. CDR3 in DNA: TGTGCCAGCAGCAAAGGGTGGGGGCTCAACACAGATACGCAGTATTTT.

The V gene is TRBV11-2, the J gene TRBJ2-7; 11 bases line up with TRBD2. CDR3 length: 17 residues. CDR1 is SGHAT and CDR2 is FQNNGV in the germline V gene. V lost 3 bases to trimming and J lost 4 bases; unmatched junction nucleotides: 11. CDR3 amino acids: CASSLAPLAGGIYEQYF. CDR3 nucleotides: TGTGCCAGCAGCTTGGCCCCGCTAGCGGGAGGTATTTACGAGCAGTACTTC.

This clone was picked up one time. The chain carries TRBV7-8 and TRBJ2-7, with D unresolved. This CDR3 contains 15 residues. In germline, CDR1 is SGHVS, CDR2 FQNEAQ. The germline V and J ends were trimmed by 0 bases and 3 bases, with 12 bases remaining between them. The CDR3 DNA reads as TGTGCCAGCAGCTTAGCCCGGCTCACAGACTACGAGCAGTACTTC. As protein: CASSLARLTDYEQYF.

This chain joins TRBV4-1 and TRBJ1-3; the D is unclear. CDR3 length: 16 amino acids. The germline gives CDR1 MGHRA, CDR2 YSYEKL. V shed 1 base and J shed 0 bases, with 10 bases lying between them. DNA for the CDR3: TGCGCCAGCAGCCAAGTTGCCACCCCCTCTGGAAACACCATATATTTT. Amino acid sequence: CASSQVATPSGNTIYF.

The chain combines TRBV15 with TRBJ2-7; D is undetermined. From germline, CDR1 is LNHNV and CDR2 YYDKDF (reference sequence). The CDR3 is 14 residues long. V was clipped by 4 bases and J by 4 bases, with 14 bases between them. For the CDR3, the DNA is TGTGCCACCAGCATCCGTCTAAACCCTTACGAGCAGTACTTC. It is translated as CATSIRLNPYEQYF.

The chain recombines TRBV30 with TRBJ1-1, with TRBD1 matching over 7 bases. V shed 4 bases and J 5 bases; nucleotides not matched to a gene: 7. The CDR3 extends over 13 amino acids. CDR1 GTSNPN and CDR2 SVGIG come from the germline V gene (reference sequence). CDR3 sequence reads: CAWTQDRRTEAFF. The CDR3 DNA is TGTGCCTGGACTCAGGACAGGCGGACTGAAGCTTTCTTT.

The chain carries TRBV7-7 and TRBJ2-7; no definite D call. The germline CDR1 and CDR2 sequences are SSHAT and FNYEAQ (reference sequence). Trimming removed 2 bases from V and 7 bases from J, with 12 bases in between. The CDR3 sequence is 13 residues long. The CDR3 region has the DNA TGTGCCAGCAGCTTATGGGTGGGTCGAGAGCAGTACTTC. It is translated as CASSLWVGREQYF.

This sequence joins TRBV5-1 and TRBJ2-1; a weak D match, TRBD2 (6 bases). This CDR3 spans 15 amino acids. The germline gives CDR1 SGHRS, CDR2 YFSETQ. V lost 0 bases to trimming and J lost 1 base, with 8 bases between them. DNA of the CDR3: TGCGCCAGCAGCTTGGGACTAGAGTCCTACAATGAGCAGTTCTTC. Translating gives CASSLGLESYNEQFF. Supplemented by reference TRBV5-1 and TRBJ2-1, the full variable domain reads KAGVTQTPRYLIKTRGQQVTLSCSPISGHRSVSWYQQTPGQGLQFLFEYFSETQRNKGNFPGRFSGRQFSNSRSEMNVSTLELGDSALYLCASSLGLESYNEQFFGPGTRLTVL.

This rearrangement joins TRBV11-1 to TRBJ2-1; possibly TRBD1 or TRBD2 for D (7 bases each). V lost 5 bases to trimming and J lost 1 base, with 18 bases between them. The CDR3 sequence is 17 residues long. The germline CDR1 and CDR2 sequences are SGHAT and FQDESV (reference sequence). CDR3 nucleotide sequence: TGTGCCAGCAGCGAGGGACAGCGGGAAACATCCTACAATGAGCAGTTCTTC. Its protein is CASSEGQRETSYNEQFF. The whole variable domain, filled in from reference TRBV11-1 and TRBJ2-1, reads EAEVAQSPRYKITEKSQAVAFWCDPISGHATLYWYRQILGQGPELLVQFQDESVVDDSQLPKDRFSAERLKGVDSTLKIQPAELGDSAMYLCASSEGQRETSYNEQFFGPGTRLTVL.

This sequence joins TRBV5-1 and TRBJ2-1, with 8 positions matching TRBD2. CDR1 is SGHRS, CDR2 YFSETQ, per germline. Trimming cost V 3 bases and J 5 bases; bases outside gene matches: 4. CDR3 length equals 14 residues. In DNA form, the CDR3 reads TGCGCCAGCAGCTCGACTAGCGCGAACAATGAGCAGTTCTTC. Amino acid sequence: CASSSTSANNEQFF.

J is TRBJ2-3 and V is TRBV9, with D possibly matching TRBD2 (6 bases). The germline V gene has CDR1 SGDLS and CDR2 YYNGEE. The CDR3 contains 17 residues. Between the trimmed V and J ends, which lost 0 bases and 3 bases, there was a span of 17 bases. Written as DNA, the CDR3 is TGTGCCAGCAGCGTAGAAGACGGTTGGGGGGAGACAGATACGCAGTATTTT. This sequence encodes CASSVEDGWGETDTQYF.

The chain is built from TRBV28 and TRBJ1-5, with D hard to call. The CDR3 is made up of 16 amino acids. Between the trimmed V and J ends, which lost 7 bases and 4 bases, there was a span of 20 bases. Germline CDR1 is MDHEN and CDR2 is SYDVKM. In nucleotides, the CDR3 is TGTGCCAGCACCGCTCCCGAAGGAATGCGAAATCAGCCCCAGCATTTT. Amino acids: CASTAPEGMRNQPQHF.

The chain uses TRBV27 and TRBJ2-1; no reliable D call. Per the germline V gene, CDR1 is MNHEY and CDR2 is SMNVEV (reference sequence). Trimming removed 0 bases from V and 4 bases from J, with 10 bases in between. CDR3 length: 15 amino acids. The CDR3 loop is CASSLSGFRYNEQFF. The CDR3 DNA follows: TGTGCCAGCAGTTTATCGGGTTTCAGGTACAATGAGCAGTTCTTC.

The chain combines TRBV2 with TRBJ1-2; the match to TRBD1 covers 8 bases. This CDR3 is built from 13 residues. V was pared by 6 bases and J by 8 bases, with 8 bases of the junction left unmatched. Germline V gene lookup returns CDR1 SNHLY and CDR2 FYNNEI. CDR3 nucleotides: TGTGCCAGCAGCGAGGACAGGGTGGACGGCTACACCTTC. This codes for CASSEDRVDGYTF.